This T cell receptor (beta chain) was profiled in a study of Tregs in tolerant kidney transplant recipients. Method: immunoSEQ multiplex PCR; TCRdb's copy keeps in-frame clones and lacks some. Found here are around 15,000 clones, 53% of them singletons; the top ten hold about 3%. The CDR3 is 15 residues long. Per germline, CDR1 KGHSH and CDR2 LQKENI. Between the trimmed V and J ends, which lost 6 bases and 5 bases, there was a span of 18 bases. As regards this clone: Its antigen is unidentified.

Recipient PBMCs carried a CFSE label and met irradiated graft donor PBMCs for six to seven days before FACS sorting. Specimen: CD4+ T cells from blood cultured with allogeneic cells, collected before the transplant. The source of this sequence is a human patient who received a combined kidney and bone marrow transplant. This rearrangement joins TRBV18 to TRBJ2-3; D may be TRBD2 (5 bases). The CDR3 sequence: CASSSAGSSGDTQYF. CDR3 DNA sequence: TGTGCCAGCTCTTCGGCGGGCTCCTCGGGAGATACGCAGTATTTT.